The sequence of this T cell receptor beta chain was determined in a study of PD-L1 blockade in urothelial cancer. Study-wide background: The researchers analyzed blood 3 weeks (second dose) and 6 weeks after treatment start. There were a median of approximately 140,000 T cells in blood samples.

PCRs each included synthetic TCR analog templates spiked in. Assay used: immunoSEQ multiplex PCR; TCRdb lists only in-frame clones, some missing. The data show tens of thousands of clones, roughly 80% seen once. The trim removed 3 bases at V and 3 bases at J, leaving 9 bases unmatched. Per the germline V gene, CDR1 is SGDLS and CDR2 is YYNGEE. This CDR3 contains 18 residues. The V call is TRBV9, the J call TRBJ2-2; TRBD2 matches at 12 bases. Source: PBMCs, taken around atezolizumab (anti-PD-L1) treatment. The receptor was isolated from a man aged 65 to 79 with urothelial cancer. Here the CDR3 reads CASSAKSRLAGDTGELFF. The CDR3 DNA sequence: TGTGCCAGCAGCGCAAAATCCAGACTAGCGGGAGACACCGGGGAGCTGTTTTTT.